Below, 22 T cell receptor beta chains from the same sample are listed, as sequenced in a study of T cell responses to AZD1222 COVID-19 vaccine. Produced via immunoSEQ multiplex PCR; TCRdb's table is partial and in-frame only. The sample includes roughly 120,000 clones, nearly 90% of them seen just once. Sequencing used peripheral blood, obtained on day 0 of MenACWY control vaccination. The receptors were gathered from an adult in good health.

This clone is a singleton in its sample. V gene TRBV7-2 combines with J gene TRBJ1-4; D uncertain. Germline V gives CDR1 SGHTA, CDR2 FQGNSA. V was cut by 1 base and J by 12 bases, with 12 bases left in between. The CDR3 totals 13 residues. CDR3 DNA sequence: TGTGCCAGCAGCTTAGATCGGGGAGACGAACTGTTTTTT. This codes for CASSLDRGDELFF.

The genes are TRBV29-1 and TRBJ2-7; 9 nucleotides agree with TRBD2. V trimming: 1 base; J trimming: 5 bases; junction bases outside the gene matches: 6. Germline assignment: CDR1 SQVTM and CDR2 ANQGSEA. CDR3 length: 14 amino acids. The CDR3 reads CSVEVLAGTNEQYF. CDR3 nucleotide sequence: TGCAGCGTTGAAGTGCTAGCGGGAACCAACGAGCAGTACTTC.

The J gene is TRBJ1-1, the V gene TRBV6-5; D unclear. Germline loops: CDR1 MNHEY, CDR2 SVGAGI. The CDR3 sequence is 13 residues long. V was shortened by 10 bases and J by 3 bases, with 15 bases between the two germline ends. This CDR3 is CATSYWADTEAFF. The CDR3 DNA is TGTGCCACCTCCTATTGGGCAGACACTGAAGCTTTCTTT.

V gene TRBV5-1 combines with J gene TRBJ1-2; 10 positions agree with TRBD1. The germline CDR1 and CDR2 sequences are SGHRS and YFSETQ. This CDR3 comprises 15 residues. Trimming took 0 bases from V and 10 from J; bases not matched to a gene: 9. This CDR3 is CASSLDTGTGAVYTF. In nucleotides, the CDR3 is TGCGCCAGCAGCTTGGACACCGGGACAGGGGCTGTCTACACCTTC.

The chain employs TRBV9 and TRBJ1-6; D might be TRBD1 (6 bases). With 0 bases removed from V and 8 bases from J, the gap between germline ends came to 12 bases. The CDR3 is made up of 15 amino acids. In germline, CDR1 is SGDLS, CDR2 YYNGEE. The CDR3 coding sequence is TGTGCCAGCAGCGTAGAGGGCAGGGGTGATTCACCCCTCCACTTT. Its translation is CASSVEGRGDSPLHF.

The rearrangement uses TRBV30 and TRBJ1-2, with D possibly TRBD1 on 5 matching bases. Trimming pared 5 bases from V and 4 bases from J, leaving 11 bases between. CDR3 length: 12 amino acids. From germline, CDR1 is GTSNPN and CDR2 SVGIG (reference sequence). The CDR3 here is CAWLGDSYGYTF. The CDR3 region has the DNA TGTGCCTGGTTGGGAGACAGCTATGGCTACACCTTC.

The chain joins TRBV4-1 to TRBJ2-2; 11 bases map to TRBD1. The CDR3 runs 15 residues. The V gene's germline CDR1 is MGHRA and CDR2 YSYEKL. Trimming took 0 bases from V and 7 from J; bases not matched to a gene: 1. The CDR3 loop reads CASSQEDRGHGELFF. Here the CDR3 DNA reads TGCGCCAGCAGCCAAGAGGACAGGGGGCACGGGGAGCTGTTTTTT.

Notes on this clone: At one boundary the junction diverges from the germline segment, which might be a read error. Different DNA sequences within this sample yield the same CDR3. This rearrangement joins TRBV29-1 to TRBJ1-1; tentative D call: TRBD1 (6 bases). CDR1 is SQVTM, CDR2 ANQGSEA, per germline. The CDR3 runs 13 residues. The CDR3, as DNA: TGCAGCGTTTCCGAGGGGGGTAACACTGAGGCTTTCTTT. Amino acid sequence: CSVSEGGNTEAFF.

The V and J genes are TRBV6-1 and TRBJ1-1, with unresolved D. CDR1 and CDR2 (germline): MNHNS, SASEGT. Trimming left V 2 bases short and J 5 bases short, with 9 bases between. The CDR3 has 13 amino acids. The DNA for the CDR3 is TGTGCCAGCAGTGAATTTAGGCAGACTGAAGCTTTCTTT. As protein: CASSEFRQTEAFF.

The chain joins TRBV2 to TRBJ1-5, with 7 bases matching TRBD1. This CDR3 comprises 14 residues. J gave up 4 bases and V 6 bases, and 6 bases lay outside the gene matches. CDR1 is SNHLY and CDR2 is FYNNEI in the germline V gene. CDR3 coding DNA: TGTGCCAGCAGCCGGGACAGAAATAATCAGCCCCAGCATTTT. Translating gives CASSRDRNNQPQHF.

V and J are TRBV2 and TRBJ2-7; no reliable D call. The CDR3 covers 11 residues. In germline, CDR1 is SNHLY, CDR2 FYNNEI. V gave up 1 base and J gave up 12 bases, with 10 bases separating them. The chain's CDR3 is CASSEGGRTYF. In nucleotides, the CDR3 is TGTGCCAGCAGTGAAGGCGGCCGAACGTACTTC.

As DNA, the CDR3 is TGTGCCAGCAGCTCATTACAGGGGGCGCGTTATGGCTACACCTTC. Its protein product is CASSSLQGARYGYTF. The chain uses TRBV7-9 and TRBJ1-2, with 9 positions matching TRBD1. V lost 4 bases, J lost 5 bases, and 8 bases stayed unmatched. Germline V gene data show CDR1 as SEHNR and CDR2 as FQNEAQ (reference sequence). CDR3 length equals 15 residues.

This clone showed up just once. V gene TRBV28 combines with J gene TRBJ1-5; D is unresolved. CDR1 and CDR2 from the germline V gene are MDHEN and SYDVKM. Trimming pared 5 bases from V and 0 bases from J, leaving 11 bases between. The CDR3 length is 15 residues. CDR3 residues: CASSVQGISNQPQHF. The CDR3 nucleotides read TGTGCCAGCAGTGTCCAAGGGATTAGCAATCAGCCCCAGCATTTT.

CDR3 loop: CASSQRGLNGGYGYTF. The CDR3 bases are TGTGCCAGCAGCCAACGGGGTCTTAACGGCGGCTATGGCTACACCTTC. The chain couples TRBV14 to TRBJ1-2; D unclear. The germline gives CDR1 SGHDN, CDR2 FVKESK. This CDR3 contains 16 residues. With 2 bases removed from V and 4 bases from J, the gap between germline ends came to 17 bases.

The chain uses TRBV7-9 and TRBJ1-1, with unresolved D. The V end was cut by 6 bases, the J end by 1 base, with 9 bases between. The CDR3 runs to 13 residues. Germline V gives CDR1 SEHNR, CDR2 FQNEAQ (reference sequence). CDR3 amino acids: CASSPEWNTEAFF. The CDR3 DNA reads TGTGCCAGCAGTCCTGAGTGGAACACTGAAGCTTTCTTT.

The chain employs TRBV11-2 and TRBJ1-2, with TRBD1 matching over 12 bases. CDR1 is SGHAT and CDR2 is FQNNGV in the germline V gene. The CDR3 consists of 14 residues. J gave up 8 bases and V 3 bases, and 4 bases lay outside the gene matches. CDR3 sequence reads: CASSLGQGARGYTF. The CDR3 nucleotides read TGTGCCAGCAGCTTGGGACAGGGGGCGCGGGGCTACACCTTC.

This rearrangement joins TRBV6-1 to TRBJ1-5; the D is unclear. The germline V gene encodes CDR1 MNHNS and CDR2 SASEGT. The CDR3 has 16 amino acids. V gave up 3 bases and J gave up 0 bases, with 12 bases separating them. The CDR3 nucleotides read TGTGCCAGCAGTGATGGAGGCCCCTATAGCAATCAGCCCCAGCATTTT. It translates to CASSDGGPYSNQPQHF.

The gene calls are TRBV4-1 and TRBJ1-1; no reliable D call. The CDR3 spans 15 residues. Trimming removed 2 bases from V and 3 bases from J, with 13 bases in between. Germline-derived CDR1 and CDR2 are MGHRA and YSYEKL. CDR3 amino acids: CASSQFIGRDTEAFF. DNA for the CDR3: TGCGCCAGCAGCCAATTTATAGGGAGGGACACTGAAGCTTTCTTT.

This clone was picked up one time. This rearrangement joins TRBV30 to TRBJ1-2, with D possibly TRBD1 on 6 matching bases. CDR3 length equals 13 residues. Germline V CDR1 and CDR2: GTSNPN, SVGIG (reference sequence). Trimming took off 6 bases at V and 3 bases at J, with 14 bases between the two ends. The CDR3 protein is CACSRGRDYGYTF. CDR3 sequence (DNA): TGTGCCTGCTCCAGGGGCAGAGACTATGGCTACACCTTC.

The J gene is TRBJ1-2, the V gene TRBV19; D is unclear. Germline values: CDR1 LNHDA, CDR2 SQIVND (reference sequence). The V end lost 2 bases, the J end lost 10 bases, and 11 bases lay between the germline ends. This CDR3 region has 12 residues. The CDR3 loop is CASSILRDFYTF. CDR3 nucleotide sequence: TGTGCCAGTAGTATACTCCGGGATTTCTACACCTTC.

The V and J genes are TRBV6-6 and TRBJ1-3; a weak D match, TRBD1 (6 bases). CDR1 and CDR2 (germline): MNHNY, SVGAGI (reference sequence). This CDR3 contains 19 residues. Trimming took 6 bases from V and 0 from J, leaving 24 bases between them. The CDR3 reads CASSSSFGQPGRSGNTIYF. For the CDR3, the DNA is TGTGCCAGCAGCTCCTCTTTTGGACAGCCCGGCCGCTCTGGAAACACCATATATTTT.

The rearrangement uses TRBV30 and TRBJ1-1; D gene uncertain. The CDR3 is made up of 11 amino acids. In germline, CDR1 is GTSNPN, CDR2 SVGIG (reference sequence). The germline V and J ends were trimmed by 4 bases and 0 bases, with 3 bases remaining between them. The CDR3 region has the DNA TGTGCCTGGACAGTGAACACTGAAGCTTTCTTT. Translation: CAWTVNTEAFF.